Listed here are 20 T cell receptor beta chains from one sample, sequenced in a study of early T cells in non-severe SARS-CoV-2 infection. Each CDR3 protein gets one entry after TCRdb re-called the 5' RACE reads with MiXCR. The sample has approximately 70,000 distinct CDR3 sequences, 10% to 15% seen once; the top ten hold around 5.8%. Sequencing was carried out using whole blood. Receptors were obtained from an adult who was a healthcare worker with PCR-confirmed SARS-CoV-2 infection or an uninfected control (not recorded which).

The chain recombines TRBV20-1 with TRBJ2-1; D is tentatively TRBD1 or TRBD2 (5 bases each). The V gene's germline CDR1 is DFQATT and CDR2 SNEGSKA (reference sequence). CDR3 length: 16 residues. Between the trimmed V and J ends, which lost 0 bases and 0 bases, there was a span of 12 bases. The CDR3 here is CSARDVGGSSYNEQFF. CDR3 nucleotide sequence: TGCAGTGCTAGAGATGTTGGGGGAAGCTCCTACAATGAGCAGTTCTTC.

This clonotype appeared a few times. The chain couples TRBV3-1 to TRBJ2-1; D may correspond to TRBD1 or TRBD2 (5 bases each). V was pared by 0 bases and J by 0 bases, with 12 bases between. The CDR3 runs 17 residues. Germline loops: CDR1 LGHDT, CDR2 YNNKEL (reference sequence). CDR3 bases: TGTGCCAGCAGCCAAGAAGAGGGGCGGAGCTCCTACAATGAGCAGTTCTTC. Amino acid sequence: CASSQEEGRSSYNEQFF.

The sample holds many counts of this clonotype. The chain recombines TRBV19 with TRBJ1-5; possibly TRBD1 for D (5 bases). The CDR3 is 15 amino acids. The V and J ends lost 2 bases and 3 bases respectively, with 11 bases between them. Germline V lookup: CDR1 LNHDA, CDR2 SQIVND (reference sequence). The CDR3 loop reads CASSISAGPNQPQHF. Here the CDR3 DNA reads TGTGCCAGTAGTATATCCGCAGGGCCCAATCAGCCCCAGCATTTT.

This clonotype was seen more than once but under ten times. V usage is TRBV30 and J usage is TRBJ2-3; D might be TRBD2 (6 bases). Germline values: CDR1 GTSNPN, CDR2 SVGIG (reference sequence). There are 11 residues in the CDR3. Trimming removed 5 bases from V and 10 bases from J, with 13 bases in between. The CDR3 sequence: CAWLGGAAQYF. CDR3 nucleotides: TGTGCCTGGCTCGGAGGGGCTGCGCAGTATTTT. Full variable domain (outside the CDR3, taken from reference TRBV30 and TRBJ2-3): SQTIHQWPATLVQPVGSPLSLECTVEGTSNPNLYWYRQAAGRGLQLLFYSVGIGQISSEVPQNLSASRPQDRQFILSSKKLLLSDSGFYLCAWLGGAAQYFGPGTRLTVL.

Notes on this clonotype: The junction shows a germline mismatch at one end, possibly a read error. The gene calls are TRBV12-3 or TRBV12-4 and TRBJ2-4; D is uncertain. The CDR3 sequence is 13 residues long. CDR3 amino acids: CACSSEKKNIQYF. CDR3 nucleotides: TGTGCCTGCAGTTCTGAAAAGAAAAACATTCAGTACTTC.

This clonotype was seen many times. The CDR3 reads CASSLMASGGQETQYF. The CDR3 bases are TGCGCCAGCAGCTTGATGGCTAGCGGGGGACAAGAGACCCAGTACTTC. This chain uses TRBV5-1 with TRBJ2-5; the match to TRBD2 covers 10 bases. Germline CDR1 SGHRS, CDR2 YFSETQ. The V segment lost 1 base and the J segment 2 bases; nucleotides outside the gene matches: 5. The CDR3 spans 16 residues.

The rearrangement joins TRBV5-6 to TRBJ1-2; TRBD1 matches 7 bases. The CDR3 covers 13 residues. The germline V gene encodes CDR1 SGHDT and CDR2 YYEEEE. V dropped 1 base and J dropped 4; count of bases not matched to a gene: 1. For the CDR3, the DNA is TGTGCCAGCAGCTTGACAGGGGTCTATGGCTACACCTTC. This translates into CASSLTGVYGYTF.

The chain's CDR3 is CASSPSSKLYEQYF. In DNA, the CDR3 is TGTGCCAGCTCACCCAGTTCTAAGCTATACGAGCAGTACTTC. This rearrangement joins TRBV18 to TRBJ2-7; D is unclear. The V end was cut by 3 bases, the J end by 4 bases, with 13 bases between. Per germline, CDR1 KGHSH and CDR2 LQKENI. The CDR3 covers 14 residues.

This clonotype was picked up many times. An end of the junction does not agree with germline; a read error may underlie this. This chain links TRBV20-1 with TRBJ2-7, with TRBD1 as a possible D gene (5 bases). The CDR3 loop spans 12 amino acids. Germline CDR1 reads DFQATT; CDR2 reads SNEGSKA (reference sequence). This CDR3 is CSARDRAYEQYF. The CDR3 coding sequence is TGCAGTGCGAGAGACAGAGCCTACGAGCAGTACTTC.

This clonotype has a count of ten or more. The chain joins TRBV4-3 to TRBJ2-3; D is possibly TRBD1 (6 bases). V was pared by 0 bases and J by 5 bases, with 9 bases between. Germline V lookup: CDR1 LGHNA, CDR2 YSLEER. The CDR3 length is 14 residues. The CDR3 is CASSQDGGGDTQYF. In DNA form, the CDR3 reads TGCGCCAGCAGCCAAGATGGGGGCGGAGATACGCAGTATTTT.

This clonotype has ten or more counts. This rearrangement joins TRBV4-2 to TRBJ1-4; D unresolved. The germline V and J ends were trimmed by 0 bases and 1 base, with 6 bases remaining between them. CDR1 is LGHNA and CDR2 is YNFKEQ in the germline V gene. This CDR3 is built from 15 residues. The CDR3 bases are TGTGCCAGCAGCCAAGACAAGAAAACTAATGAAAAACTGTTTTTT. Its translation is CASSQDKKTNEKLFF.

Only a few counts were recorded for this clonotype. The chain is built from TRBV27 and TRBJ2-7; possible D gene TRBD1, 6 bases. Trimming shortened V by 11 bases and J by 3 bases, and 20 bases separated the two germline ends. Germline-derived CDR1 and CDR2 are MNHEY and SMNVEV (reference sequence). This CDR3 region has 14 residues. The CDR3 region has the DNA TGTGCCGCAGGGACCCGGGACAAGGGCTACGAGCAGTACTTC. Amino acids: CAAGTRDKGYEQYF.

This clonotype has only a few counts. This rearrangement joins TRBV7-9 to TRBJ2-7, with D tentatively TRBD1 (5 bases). Germline values: CDR1 SEHNR, CDR2 FQNEAQ (reference sequence). Trimming removed 0 bases from V and 6 bases from J, with 15 bases in between. The CDR3 loop spans 15 amino acids. For the CDR3, the DNA is TGTGCCAGCAGCTTAGCCACCCCTTCAGGGTCCGAGCAGTACTTC. Translating gives CASSLATPSGSEQYF.

This clonotype came up a few times. The rearrangement uses TRBV12-3 or TRBV12-4 and TRBJ2-2; 9 positions agree with TRBD1. J was trimmed by 7 bases and V by 6 bases; bases with no gene match: 15. There are 17 residues in the CDR3. The CDR3 nucleotides read TGTGCCAGCAGCCTATCCCGGGACAGGGTAATTGGCGGGGAGCTGTTTTTT. This codes for CASSLSRDRVIGGELFF.

This clonotype was picked up many times. CDR3 amino acids: CASSLTGSGPYEQYF. As DNA, the CDR3 is TGTGCCAGCAGCTTAACGGGTAGCGGCCCCTACGAGCAGTACTTC. The V gene is TRBV7-2, the J gene TRBJ2-7, with a tentative D call TRBD2 (6 bases). From germline, CDR1 is SGHTA and CDR2 FQGNSA. The CDR3 consists of 15 residues. V shed 2 bases and J shed 2 bases, with 13 bases lying between them.

This clonotype was seen many times. The chain combines TRBV4-1 with TRBJ2-5, with 8 bases that match TRBD2. Germline lookup yields CDR1 MGHRA and CDR2 YSYEKL. The junction had 13 bases not matched to a gene; V was cut back by 0 bases and J by 4 bases. The CDR3 contains 18 residues. The DNA of the CDR3 is TGCGCCAGCAGCCAAGAAGGTGTACCGGGGGGGAGCCGAGAGACCCAGTACTTC. Translation gives CASSQEGVPGGSRETQYF.

Regarding this clonotype: A much larger clone lies one base from this, so it may be a read error. V gene TRBV10-3 combines with J gene TRBJ1-1; D is perhaps TRBD1 (6 bases). This CDR3 contains 12 residues. CDR1 and CDR2 from the germline V gene are ENHRY and SYGVKD. The CDR3 is CAISAGTIEALF. Here the CDR3 DNA reads TGTGCCATCAGTGCCGGGACAATTGAAGCTCTCTTT.

This clonotype was detected ten times or more. The chain carries TRBV4-1 and TRBJ2-5; TRBD2 matches at 9 bases. Germline V lookup: CDR1 MGHRA, CDR2 YSYEKL. The CDR3 sequence is 16 residues long. V trimming: 0 bases; J trimming: 5 bases; junction bases outside the gene matches: 7. The CDR3 here is CASSQEGAGGPETQYF. The CDR3 DNA reads TGCGCCAGCAGCCAAGAAGGGGCGGGAGGGCCGGAGACCCAGTACTTC.

The chain recombines TRBV29-1 with TRBJ2-4; TRBD2 is a possible D gene (6 bases). CDR1 SQVTM and CDR2 ANQGSEA come from the germline V gene. The CDR3 sequence is 13 residues long. Trimming left V 4 bases short and J 7 bases short, with 14 bases between. The CDR3 spells CSVVGPRENIQYF. Here the CDR3 DNA reads TGCAGCGTTGTGGGGCCCCGGGAGAACATTCAGTACTTC.

This chain links TRBV2 with TRBJ2-5, with D unclear. CDR1 is SNHLY, CDR2 FYNNEI, per germline. V was shortened by 6 bases and J by 5 bases, with 7 bases between the two germline ends. There are 11 residues in the CDR3. The CDR3 here is CASRGLETQYF. CDR3 nucleotide sequence: TGTGCCAGCAGAGGCTTGGAGACCCAGTACTTC.